A single sample is the source of the 22 T cell receptor beta chains below, sequenced in a study of blood T cell repertoires in COVID-19. Generated by immunoSEQ multiplex PCR, the TCRdb table keeps only in-frame clones and is missing some. The profile shows 250,000 to 300,000 clones, roughly 90% of them singletons. Material for sequencing was peripheral blood. The source is a woman aged 25 to 45 with COVID-19, enrolled during active disease.

The gene calls are TRBV19 and TRBJ2-5; D unclear. This CDR3 comprises 13 residues. V lost 5 bases and J lost 4, with 11 bases in between. CDR1 LNHDA and CDR2 SQIVND come from the germline V gene (reference sequence). The CDR3 nucleotides read TGTGCCAGTAGTTCCGACCAGGCAGAGACCCAGTACTTC. Residues: CASSSDQAETQYF. Drawing the rest from reference TRBV19 and TRBJ2-5, the complete variable domain is DGGITQSPKYLFRKEGQNVTLSCEQNLNHDAMYWYRQDPGQGLRLIYYSQIVNDFQKGDIAEGYSVSREKKESFPLTVTSAQKNPTAFYLCASSSDQAETQYFGPGTRLLVL.

This clone was counted a few times. Here the CDR3 DNA reads TGCAGCCCAGGGCGGCGTGAAGCTTTCTTT. Translated: CSPGRREAFF. This chain joins TRBV29-1 and TRBJ1-1; a possible D gene is TRBD1 (5 bases). The CDR3 has 10 amino acids. Looked up from germline, CDR1 is SQVTM and CDR2 is ANQGSEA. Trimming cost V 8 bases and J 7 bases, with 11 bases left between them.

The rearrangement links TRBV30 to TRBJ2-3; perhaps TRBD1 as D (7 bases). This CDR3 comprises 16 residues. V was shortened by 2 bases and J by 5 bases, with 20 bases between the two germline ends. CDR1 is GTSNPN and CDR2 is SVGIG in the germline V gene (reference sequence). The DNA for the CDR3 is TGTGCCTGGAGTTCGGGACTGAGGGGGCTTCAAGATACGCAGTATTTT. Translation: CAWSSGLRGLQDTQYF.

The chain has TRBV9 and TRBJ1-2; D may be TRBD1 (5 bases). Germline V lookup: CDR1 SGDLS, CDR2 YYNGEE. Trimming took off 3 bases at V and 6 bases at J, with 12 bases between the two ends. This CDR3 comprises 13 residues. The CDR3 reads CASSGDYSDGYTF. The DNA of the CDR3 is TGTGCCAGCAGCGGGGACTACTCGGATGGCTACACCTTC.

The J gene is TRBJ1-2, the V gene TRBV28, with TRBD1 matching over 7 bases. This CDR3 is 15 amino acids long. Germline CDR1 reads MDHEN; CDR2 reads SYDVKM. V gave up 5 bases and J gave up 3 bases; unmatched junction bases: 9. CDR3 bases: TGTGCCAGCAGTCCCTTAGACAGGGACTACTATGGCTACACCTTC. It specifies CASSPLDRDYYGYTF.

V usage is TRBV28 and J usage is TRBJ2-5, with TRBD1 matching 10 bases. Germline V CDR1 and CDR2: MDHEN, SYDVKM. The CDR3 has 15 amino acids. The trim removed 6 bases at V and 4 bases at J, leaving 8 bases unmatched. The CDR3 reads CASRTPGQGTETQYF. The CDR3, as DNA: TGTGCCAGCAGAACACCGGGACAGGGGACAGAGACCCAGTACTTC. The whole variable domain, filled in from reference TRBV28 and TRBJ2-5, reads DVKVTQSSRYLVKRTGEKVFLECVQDMDHENMFWYRQDPGLGLRLIYFSYDVKMKEKGDIPEGYSVSREKKERFSLILESASTNQTSMYLCASRTPGQGTETQYFGPGTRLLVL.

J is TRBJ2-7 and V is TRBV25-1, with 7 nucleotides matching TRBD1. This CDR3 has 14 amino acids. Germline assignment: CDR1 MGHDK and CDR2 SYGVNS. Unmatched junction bases numbered 12, after V lost 6 bases and J lost 7 bases. The CDR3, as DNA: TGTGCCAGCAGCCACAGGGGAAGCCCGGGGGAGCAGTACTTC. It encodes CASSHRGSPGEQYF.

The chain couples TRBV19 to TRBJ2-5, with TRBD1 matching 9 bases. The length of the CDR3 is 17 residues. Looked up from germline, CDR1 is LNHDA and CDR2 is SQIVND (reference sequence). The V segment lost 5 bases and the J segment 2 bases; nucleotides outside the gene matches: 12. The CDR3 sequence: CASSPQGGQGLQETQYF. In DNA form, the CDR3 reads TGTGCCAGTAGTCCTCAGGGGGGACAGGGCTTACAAGAGACCCAGTACTTC.

The rearrangement joins TRBV29-1 to TRBJ1-1; 9 nucleotides line up with TRBD1. Germline CDR1 SQVTM, CDR2 ANQGSEA. The CDR3 consists of 12 residues. The J segment lost 5 bases and the V segment lost 7 bases, leaving 5 bases of the junction unmatched. CDR3 sequence reads: CSAAGQGTEAFF. The CDR3 nucleotides are TGCAGCGCCGCCGGACAGGGGACTGAAGCTTTCTTT. Combining the CDR3 with reference TRBV29-1 and TRBJ1-1 gives the whole variable domain SAVISQKPSRDICQRGTSLTIQCQVDSQVTMMFWYRQQPGQSLTLIATANQGSEATYESGFVIDKFPISRPNLTFSTLTVSNMSPEDSSIYLCSAAGQGTEAFFGQGTRLTVV.

The genes are TRBV5-1 and TRBJ2-4; the D is unclear. Trimming removed 1 base from V and 0 bases from J, with 5 bases in between. CDR3 length: 14 residues. Germline values: CDR1 SGHRS, CDR2 YFSETQ. CDR3 sequence reads: CASSLSLAKNIQYF. The CDR3 DNA follows: TGCGCCAGCAGCTTGTCACTAGCCAAAAACATTCAGTACTTC.

The genes are TRBV18 and TRBJ1-2, with 7 positions matching TRBD1. Trimming cost V 3 bases and J 4 bases; bases outside gene matches: 8. The CDR3 is made up of 15 amino acids. Looked up from germline, CDR1 is KGHSH and CDR2 is LQKENI. Here the CDR3 DNA reads TGTGCCAGCTCACCCAATCAGGGGGACGGCTATGGCTACACCTTC. As protein: CASSPNQGDGYGYTF. The full variable domain, completed using reference TRBV18 and TRBJ1-2, is NAGVMQNPRHLVRRRGQEARLRCSPMKGHSHVYWYRQLPEEGLKFMVYLQKENIIDESGMPKERFSAEFPKEGPSILRIQQVVRGDSAAYFCASSPNQGDGYGYTFGSGTRLTVV.

The rearrangement uses TRBV10-3 and TRBJ2-1, with 11 bases matching TRBD2. J was trimmed by 4 bases and V by 2 bases; bases with no gene match: 10. Germline loops: CDR1 ENHRY, CDR2 SYGVKD. CDR3 length equals 18 residues. The CDR3 loop reads CAISENRVGLAEYNEQFF. The DNA of the CDR3 is TGTGCCATCAGTGAGAACAGGGTGGGACTAGCGGAATACAATGAGCAGTTCTTC.

This chain joins TRBV30 and TRBJ1-5, with TRBD1 matching 7 bases. The ends lost 5 bases at V and 0 bases at J; junction bases unmatched: 1. In germline, CDR1 is GTSNPN, CDR2 SVGIG (reference sequence). CDR3 length: 13 residues. CDR3 coding DNA: TGTGCCTGGGGGACAGCTAGCAATCAGCCCCAGCATTTT. Translating gives CAWGTASNQPQHF. Together with reference TRBV30 and TRBJ1-5, the CDR3 gives the full variable domain: SQTIHQWPATLVQPVGSPLSLECTVEGTSNPNLYWYRQAAGRGLQLLFYSVGIGQISSEVPQNLSASRPQDRQFILSSKKLLLSDSGFYLCAWGTASNQPQHFGDGTRLSIL.

The chain couples TRBV5-5 to TRBJ1-5; 7 bases align to TRBD1. V was pared by 5 bases and J by 4 bases, with 12 bases of the junction left unmatched. The CDR3 has 16 amino acids. Germline V gene sequence: CDR1 SGHKS, CDR2 YYEKEE (reference sequence). CDR3: CASSQGQGGGNQPQHF. The CDR3 DNA sequence: TGTGCCAGCAGTCAGGGCCAAGGGGGCGGGAATCAGCCCCAGCATTTT.

The V gene is TRBV11-2, the J gene TRBJ2-6, with 8 positions matching TRBD1. Germline V lookup: CDR1 SGHAT, CDR2 FQNNGV. CDR3 length: 15 amino acids. The junction had 1 base not matched to a gene; V was cut back by 4 bases and J by 2 bases. Here the CDR3 DNA reads TGTGCCAGCAGCTCGGACAGGGCTGGGGCCAACGTCCTGACTTTC. This encodes CASSSDRAGANVLTF.

This rearrangement joins TRBV4-1 to TRBJ1-2; 8 positions agree with TRBD1. The junction had 6 bases not matched to a gene; V was cut back by 4 bases and J by 2 bases. From germline, CDR1 is MGHRA and CDR2 YSYEKL. The CDR3 is 15 residues long. The CDR3 spells CASSPRTGTNYGYTF. CDR3 DNA sequence: TGCGCCAGCAGCCCTCGGACAGGGACGAACTATGGCTACACCTTC.

In regard to this clone: Other DNA sequences of this sample code for an identical CDR3. The rearrangement links TRBV2 to TRBJ2-7; 8 bases map to TRBD1. This CDR3 comprises 14 residues. CDR1 SNHLY and CDR2 FYNNEI come from the germline V gene. V dropped 6 bases and J dropped 0; count of bases not matched to a gene: 4. CDR3 protein: CASRVQGASYEQYF. CDR3 sequence (DNA): TGTGCCAGCAGAGTTCAGGGGGCCTCCTACGAGCAGTACTTC.

The rearrangement links TRBV5-4 to TRBJ1-3; weak D call: TRBD1 (5 bases). Per the germline V gene, CDR1 is SGHNT and CDR2 is YYREEE (reference sequence). Trimming cost V 4 bases and J 0 bases, with 17 bases left between them. The CDR3 covers 17 residues. The chain's CDR3 is CASSRGTATLSGNTIYF. CDR3 in DNA: TGTGCCAGCAGCCGGGGGACCGCCACTCTCTCTGGAAACACCATATATTTT.

The chain joins TRBV4-2 to TRBJ1-1; the D is unclear. Trimming cost V 1 base and J 1 base, with 10 bases left between them. This CDR3 contains 15 residues. CDR1 and CDR2 (germline): LGHNA, YNFKEQ. CDR3 coding DNA: TGTGCCAGCAGCCAAGTATCAGGCACGAACACTGAAGCTTTCTTT. Amino acids: CASSQVSGTNTEAFF.

Regarding this clone: Distinct nucleotide sequences in the sample also encode this CDR3. The chain is built from TRBV11-2 and TRBJ2-7, with D possibly TRBD1 on 5 matching bases. CDR1 is SGHAT and CDR2 is FQNNGV in the germline V gene. V was clipped by 2 bases and J by 4 bases, with 6 bases between them. This CDR3 has 12 amino acids. CDR3 amino acids: CASSLQGYEQYF. In nucleotides, the CDR3 is TGTGCCAGCAGCTTACAGGGTTACGAGCAGTACTTC.

The chain couples TRBV7-2 to TRBJ1-5, with 7 positions matching TRBD1. The germline V gene has CDR1 SGHTA and CDR2 FQGNSA. The CDR3 contains 16 residues. Losses at the gene ends were 5 bases for V and 0 bases for J; bases not matched to a gene: 7. The CDR3 sequence is CASSRDSAYSNQPQHF. The CDR3 nucleotides are TGTGCCAGCAGCAGGGACAGCGCCTATAGCAATCAGCCCCAGCATTTT.

This chain uses TRBV28 with TRBJ1-5, with D hard to call. V was shortened by 5 bases and J by 3 bases, with 14 bases between the two germline ends. The CDR3 is made up of 15 amino acids. Germline CDR1 is MDHEN and CDR2 is SYDVKM. The CDR3 region has the DNA TGTGCCAGCAGTATCTCGGGGTGGGTCAATCAGCCCCAGCATTTT. This translates into CASSISGWVNQPQHF.